The 21 T cell receptor beta chains below were found in one sample sequenced in a study of cytomegalovirus exposure and HLA in healthy donors. Vbeta (60) and Jbeta (13) primers were used in the PCR. Measured with immunoSEQ multiplex PCR; TCRdb has only the in-frame clones, and not every one. The table lists around 84,000 clones. The sequenced sample consisted of PBMCs. These receptors originate from a young man in good health and CMV-seronegative.

The V and J genes are TRBV11-3 and TRBJ2-1; the match to TRBD2 covers 12 bases. Trimming at V came to 5 bases and at J to 7 bases, leaving 9 bases not matched to a gene. Germline-derived CDR1 and CDR2 are SGHNT and YENEEA. The CDR3 is 16 residues long. CDR3 amino acids: CASSPLAGGRGNEQFF. Here the CDR3 DNA reads TGTGCCAGCAGCCCTCTAGCGGGAGGGCGGGGTAATGAGCAGTTCTTC.

This CDR3 reads CASSNQGFYEQYF. CDR3 sequence (DNA): TGTGCCAGCAGTAATCAGGGGTTCTACGAGCAGTACTTC. The V and J genes are TRBV27 and TRBJ2-7, with TRBD1 as a possible D gene (6 bases). V gave up 5 bases and J gave up 3 bases, with 11 bases separating them. Germline V gene lookup returns CDR1 MNHEY and CDR2 SMNVEV (reference sequence). The length of the CDR3 is 13 residues.

The chain joins TRBV5-1 to TRBJ1-6, with 7 nucleotides matching TRBD1. Losses at the gene ends were 2 bases for V and 8 bases for J; bases not matched to a gene: 7. Germline lookup yields CDR1 SGHRS and CDR2 YFSETQ. CDR3 size: 15 residues. CDR3 loop: CASSFQGGGDSPLHF. The CDR3 nucleotides read TGCGCCAGCAGCTTCCAGGGGGGAGGTGATTCACCCCTCCACTTT. Full variable domain (outside the CDR3, taken from reference TRBV5-1 and TRBJ1-6): KAGVTQTPRYLIKTRGQQVTLSCSPISGHRSVSWYQQTPGQGLQFLFEYFSETQRNKGNFPGRFSGRQFSNSRSEMNVSTLELGDSALYLCASSFQGGGDSPLHFGNGTRLTVT.

J is TRBJ1-2 and V is TRBV29-1, with a possible D match to TRBD1 (6 bases). Per the germline V gene, CDR1 is SQVTM and CDR2 is ANQGSEA. Trimming shortened V by 6 bases and J by 0 bases, and 11 bases separated the two germline ends. The CDR3 totals 13 residues. This CDR3 reads CSVNRDTNYGYTF. As DNA, the CDR3 is TGCAGCGTAAACCGGGACACTAACTATGGCTACACCTTC.

The V call is TRBV28, the J call TRBJ1-5; 7 nucleotides agree with TRBD1. V shed 5 bases, J shed 5 bases, and the junction held 6 bases outside the gene matches. The CDR3 covers 14 residues. Germline V CDR1 and CDR2: MDHEN, SYDVKM. The CDR3 nucleotides are TGTGCCAGCAGTACTAGACAGGGTTATCAGCCCCAGCATTTT. This gives the protein CASSTRQGYQPQHF.

The chain employs TRBV11-2 and TRBJ2-7, with 7 bases that match TRBD2. Germline V gene sequence: CDR1 SGHAT, CDR2 FQNNGV. The CDR3 runs to 15 residues. J lost 3 bases, V lost 3 bases, and 8 bases had no gene match. DNA of the CDR3: TGTGCCAGCAGCTTTAAGGAAGGACTAGGCTACGAGCAGTACTTC. Its translation: CASSFKEGLGYEQYF.

The rearrangement links TRBV7-2 to TRBJ2-5; possible D gene TRBD1, 6 bases. The CDR3 runs 13 residues. Germline V lookup: CDR1 SGHTA, CDR2 FQGNSA. The V end was cut by 1 base, the J end by 5 bases, with 8 bases between. CDR3 in amino acids: CASSLVGAETQYF. Written as DNA, the CDR3 is TGTGCCAGCAGCTTAGTGGGGGCGGAGACCCAGTACTTC.

The chain employs TRBV5-1 and TRBJ2-7; D unclear. Germline V gene sequence: CDR1 SGHRS, CDR2 YFSETQ. The CDR3 totals 15 residues. Trimming stripped 0 bases from V and 0 bases from J, with 10 bases between. The CDR3 DNA sequence: TGCGCCAGCAGCTTGGGAGGCAGCAGCTCCTACGAGCAGTACTTC. Encoded protein: CASSLGGSSSYEQYF.

The chain links TRBV4-2 to TRBJ2-5, with a possible D match to TRBD1 (6 bases). The CDR3 is made up of 17 amino acids. Trimming left V 3 bases short and J 9 bases short, with 26 bases between. Germline CDR1 LGHNA, CDR2 YNFKEQ. CDR3 DNA sequence: TGTGCCAGCAGCCAGAGTTCTGGGACACCGGCCGTATTGGCCCAGTACTTC. Its protein product is CASSQSSGTPAVLAQYF.

V and J are TRBV14 and TRBJ2-7; D perhaps matches TRBD1 (6 bases). Trimming removed 0 bases at V and 3 bases at J, with 15 bases between. Germline V gives CDR1 SGHDN, CDR2 FVKESK. This CDR3 contains 16 residues. In nucleotides, the CDR3 is TGTGCCAGCAGCCAAGAAACATCCGGACAGCACTACGAGCAGTACTTC. It encodes CASSQETSGQHYEQYF.

The V call is TRBV5-4, the J call TRBJ2-2; possibly TRBD1 for D (6 bases). Germline V gene data show CDR1 as SGHNT and CDR2 as YYREEE (reference sequence). V was cut by 3 bases and J by 5 bases, with 14 bases left in between. The CDR3 spans 15 residues. CDR3: CASSSADRPTGELFF. CDR3 coding DNA: TGTGCCAGCAGCTCTGCGGACAGACCAACCGGGGAGCTGTTTTTT.

This sequence joins TRBV4-1 and TRBJ1-2; the match to TRBD1 covers 7 bases. The germline CDR1 and CDR2 sequences are MGHRA and YSYEKL. The CDR3 contains 14 residues. Trimming took 0 bases from V and 7 from J; bases not matched to a gene: 5. The CDR3 loop reads CASSQDRAGGGYTF. CDR3 nucleotide sequence: TGCGCCAGCAGCCAAGATCGGGCAGGGGGTGGCTACACCTTC.

The J gene is TRBJ2-2, the V gene TRBV5-4; TRBD2 aligns across 7 bases. Germline V gene data show CDR1 as SGHNT and CDR2 as YYREEE (reference sequence). The CDR3 loop spans 15 amino acids. The trim removed 0 bases at V and 4 bases at J, leaving 3 bases unmatched. CDR3 sequence reads: CASSLEGLRTGELFF. In DNA form, the CDR3 reads TGTGCCAGCAGCTTGGAGGGACTACGCACCGGGGAGCTGTTTTTT. Drawing the rest from reference TRBV5-4 and TRBJ2-2, the complete variable domain is ETGVTQSPTHLIKTRGQQVTLRCSSQSGHNTVSWYQQALGQGPQFIFQYYREEENGRGNFPPRFSGLQFPNYSSELNVNALELDDSALYLCASSLEGLRTGELFFGEGSRLTVL.

The chain links TRBV5-1 to TRBJ2-3; 8 nucleotides line up with TRBD2. Germline V gene sequence: CDR1 SGHRS, CDR2 YFSETQ. V shed 1 base and J 3 bases; nucleotides not matched to a gene: 4. This CDR3 comprises 15 residues. The CDR3 spells CASSLMGLGTDTQYF. The CDR3 DNA reads TGCGCCAGCAGCTTGATGGGACTAGGGACAGATACGCAGTATTTT.

This chain joins TRBV14 and TRBJ1-2; 7 nucleotides align to TRBD1. Looked up from germline, CDR1 is SGHDN and CDR2 is FVKESK. After removal of 4 bases from V and 4 bases from J, the junction contained 3 bases not matched to a gene. This CDR3 is 13 amino acids long. CDR3 nucleotide sequence: TGTGCCAGCAGCCCGGGACAGATCTATGGCTACACCTTC. It specifies CASSPGQIYGYTF.

The rearrangement links TRBV7-2 to TRBJ2-1; tentative D call: TRBD2 (6 bases). CDR3 length: 15 amino acids. V gave up 0 bases and J gave up 3 bases, with 9 bases separating them. In germline, CDR1 is SGHTA, CDR2 FQGNSA. The CDR3 nucleotides are TGTGCCAGCAGCTTAGCACTAGCTGTCTACAATGAGCAGTTCTTC. Amino acid sequence: CASSLALAVYNEQFF.

The rearrangement links TRBV5-1 to TRBJ1-5; possible D gene TRBD1, 5 bases. Germline V gene data show CDR1 as SGHRS and CDR2 as YFSETQ. There are 16 residues in the CDR3. The V end was cut by 0 bases, the J end by 4 bases, with 14 bases between. CDR3 nucleotides: TGCGCCAGCAGCTTGGAGGGCAGGGAAGGGAATCAGCCCCAGCATTTT. Its protein is CASSLEGREGNQPQHF.

The CDR3 spells CASSLARQPYTEAFF. In DNA, the CDR3 is TGTGCCAGCAGCTTAGCGCGACAACCTTACACTGAAGCTTTCTTT. The chain joins TRBV7-6 to TRBJ1-1; D remains ambiguous. The CDR3 is 15 residues long. The V gene lost 0 bases and the J gene lost 3 bases, with 11 bases spanning the gap. The germline gives CDR1 SGHVS, CDR2 FNYEAQ.

The CDR3 DNA reads as TGTGCCAGCAGCATACCAGACAGGGGAACCTACGAGCAGTACTTC. Its protein product is CASSIPDRGTYEQYF. This chain uses TRBV7-9 with TRBJ2-5; 8 bases are a match to TRBD1. The J call may be in error: the DNA end matches TRBJ2-7 better. Germline lookup yields CDR1 SEHNR and CDR2 FQNEAQ (reference sequence). The CDR3 length is 15 residues.

The V gene is TRBV23-1, the J gene TRBJ2-1, with 7 bases that match TRBD1. TRBV23-1 is marked as an open reading frame, function uncertain. The CDR3 sequence is 17 residues long. The V gene end was trimmed by 6 bases and the J gene end by 0 bases; junction bases not matched to a gene: 11. The CDR3 bases are TGCGCCAGCAGCCGCCTGCCGGGACAGACCTCCTACAATGAGCAGTTCTTC. It encodes CASSRLPGQTSYNEQFF.

V and J are TRBV2 and TRBJ1-6; tentative D call: TRBD1 (5 bases). CDR3 length equals 15 residues. The ends were cut back, 10 bases at V and 4 bases at J, with 17 bases in the middle. Looked up from germline, CDR1 is SNHLY and CDR2 is FYNNEI. CDR3 sequence (DNA): TGTGCCACCCTGGGGGGAGACAGTTATAATTCACCCCTCCACTTT. Its protein product is CATLGGDSYNSPLHF.